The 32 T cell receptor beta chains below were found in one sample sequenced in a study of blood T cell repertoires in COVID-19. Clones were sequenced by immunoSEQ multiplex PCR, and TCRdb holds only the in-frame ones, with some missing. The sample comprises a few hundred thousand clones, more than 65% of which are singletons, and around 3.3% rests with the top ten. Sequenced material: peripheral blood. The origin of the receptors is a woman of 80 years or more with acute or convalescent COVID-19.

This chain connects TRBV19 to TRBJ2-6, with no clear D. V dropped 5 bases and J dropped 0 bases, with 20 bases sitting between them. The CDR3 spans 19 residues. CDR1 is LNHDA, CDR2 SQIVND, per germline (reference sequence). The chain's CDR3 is CASSPPPPTLSSGANVLTF. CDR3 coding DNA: TGTGCCAGTAGTCCCCCGCCTCCCACCCTGAGCTCTGGGGCCAACGTCCTGACTTTC.

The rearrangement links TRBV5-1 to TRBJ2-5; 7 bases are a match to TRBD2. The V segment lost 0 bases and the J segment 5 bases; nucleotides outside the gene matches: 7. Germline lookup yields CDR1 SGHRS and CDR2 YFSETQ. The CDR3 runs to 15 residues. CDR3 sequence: CASSLAGLAEETQYF. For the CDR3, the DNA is TGCGCCAGCAGCTTGGCCGGGCTAGCGGAGGAGACCCAGTACTTC.

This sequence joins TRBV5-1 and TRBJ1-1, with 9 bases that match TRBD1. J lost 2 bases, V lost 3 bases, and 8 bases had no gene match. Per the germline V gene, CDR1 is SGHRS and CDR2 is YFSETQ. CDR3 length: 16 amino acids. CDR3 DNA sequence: TGCGCCAGCAGCTGGGGCCCGGGACAGGGCAACACTGAAGCTTTCTTT. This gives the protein CASSWGPGQGNTEAFF. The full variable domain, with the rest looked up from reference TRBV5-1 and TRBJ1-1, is KAGVTQTPRYLIKTRGQQVTLSCSPISGHRSVSWYQQTPGQGLQFLFEYFSETQRNKGNFPGRFSGRQFSNSRSEMNVSTLELGDSALYLCASSWGPGQGNTEAFFGQGTRLTVV.

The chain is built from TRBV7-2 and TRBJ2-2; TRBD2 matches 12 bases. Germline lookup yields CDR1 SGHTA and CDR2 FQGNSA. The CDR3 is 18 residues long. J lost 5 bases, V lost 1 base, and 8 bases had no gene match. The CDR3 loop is CASSLDALAGGQTGELFF. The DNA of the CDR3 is TGTGCCAGCAGCTTAGACGCACTAGCGGGGGGCCAAACCGGGGAGCTGTTTTTT.

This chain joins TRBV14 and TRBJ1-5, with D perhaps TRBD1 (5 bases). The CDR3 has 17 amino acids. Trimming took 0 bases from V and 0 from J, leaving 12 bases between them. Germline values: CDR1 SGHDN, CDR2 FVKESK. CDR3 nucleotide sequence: TGTGCCAGCAGCCAAGACAGGACACCTTATAGCAATCAGCCCCAGCATTTT. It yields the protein CASSQDRTPYSNQPQHF.

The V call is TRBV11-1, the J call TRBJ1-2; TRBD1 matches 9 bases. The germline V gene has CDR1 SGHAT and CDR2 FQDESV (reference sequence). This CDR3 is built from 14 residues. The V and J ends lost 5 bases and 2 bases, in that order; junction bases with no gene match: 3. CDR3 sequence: CASSEGQGNYGYTF. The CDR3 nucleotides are TGTGCCAGCAGCGAGGGACAGGGCAACTATGGCTACACCTTC.

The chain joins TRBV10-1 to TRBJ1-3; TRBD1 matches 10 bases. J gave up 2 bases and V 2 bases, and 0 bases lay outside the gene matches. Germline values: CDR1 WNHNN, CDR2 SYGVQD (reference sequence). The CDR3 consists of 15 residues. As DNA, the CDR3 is TGCGCCAGCAGTGAGGGGACAGGGGCTGGAAACACCATATATTTT. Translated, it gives CASSEGTGAGNTIYF.

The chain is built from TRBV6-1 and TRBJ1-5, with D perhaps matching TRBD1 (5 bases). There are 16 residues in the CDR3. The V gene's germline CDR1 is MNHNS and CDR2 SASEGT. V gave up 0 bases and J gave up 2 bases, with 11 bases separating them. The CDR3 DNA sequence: TGTGCCAGCAGTGAAGCCCACTTAGGGGGCAATCAGCCCCAGCATTTT. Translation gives CASSEAHLGGNQPQHF.

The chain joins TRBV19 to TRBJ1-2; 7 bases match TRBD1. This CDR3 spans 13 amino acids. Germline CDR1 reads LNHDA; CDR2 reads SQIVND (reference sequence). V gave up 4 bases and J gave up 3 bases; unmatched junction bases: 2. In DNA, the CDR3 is TGTGCCAGTAGTACTACAGGGGACTATGGCTACACCTTC. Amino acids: CASSTTGDYGYTF.

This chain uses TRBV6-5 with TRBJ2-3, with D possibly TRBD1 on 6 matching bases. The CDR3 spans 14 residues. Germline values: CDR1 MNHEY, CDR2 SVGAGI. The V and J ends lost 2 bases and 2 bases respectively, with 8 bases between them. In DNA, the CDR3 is TGTGCCAGCAGTTACGACAGGAACACAGATACGCAGTATTTT. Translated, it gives CASSYDRNTDTQYF.

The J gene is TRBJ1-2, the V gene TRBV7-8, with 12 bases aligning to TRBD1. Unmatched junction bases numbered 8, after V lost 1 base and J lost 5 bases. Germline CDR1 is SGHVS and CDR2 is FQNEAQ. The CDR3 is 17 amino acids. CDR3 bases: TGTGCCAGCAGCTTAGGGGGGACAGGGGGCCTCCAATATGGCTACACCTTC. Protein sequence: CASSLGGTGGLQYGYTF.

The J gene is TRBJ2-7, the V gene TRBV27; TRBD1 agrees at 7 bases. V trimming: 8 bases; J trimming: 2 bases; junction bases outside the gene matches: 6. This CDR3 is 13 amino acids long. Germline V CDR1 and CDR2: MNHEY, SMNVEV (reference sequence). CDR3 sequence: CASRTGAPYEQYF. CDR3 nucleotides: TGTGCCAGCCGGACAGGAGCTCCCTACGAGCAGTACTTC.

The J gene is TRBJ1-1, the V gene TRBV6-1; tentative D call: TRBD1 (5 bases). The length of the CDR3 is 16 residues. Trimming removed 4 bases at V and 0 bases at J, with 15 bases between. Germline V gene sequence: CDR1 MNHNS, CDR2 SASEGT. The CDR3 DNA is TGTGCCAGCAGTGGAGACCTTACAGGAGTGAACACTGAAGCTTTCTTT. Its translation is CASSGDLTGVNTEAFF.

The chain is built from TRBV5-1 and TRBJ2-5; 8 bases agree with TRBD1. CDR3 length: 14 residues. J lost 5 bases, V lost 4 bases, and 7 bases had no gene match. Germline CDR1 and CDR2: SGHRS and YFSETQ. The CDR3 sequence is CASSPGQGWETQYF. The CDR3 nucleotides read TGCGCCAGCAGCCCCGGACAGGGCTGGGAGACCCAGTACTTC.

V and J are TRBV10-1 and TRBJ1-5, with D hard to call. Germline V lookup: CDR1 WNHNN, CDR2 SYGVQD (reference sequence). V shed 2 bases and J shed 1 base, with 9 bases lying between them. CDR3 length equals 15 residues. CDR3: CASSEGRSSNQPQHF. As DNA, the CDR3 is TGCGCCAGCAGTGAGGGCCGCTCCAGCAATCAGCCCCAGCATTTT.

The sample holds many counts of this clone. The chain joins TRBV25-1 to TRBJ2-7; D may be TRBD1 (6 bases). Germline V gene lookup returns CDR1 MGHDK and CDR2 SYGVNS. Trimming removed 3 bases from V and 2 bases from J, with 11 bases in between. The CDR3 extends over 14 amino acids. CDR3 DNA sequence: TGTGCCAGCAGTGACATTCAGGGGACCTACGAGCAGTACTTC. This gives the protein CASSDIQGTYEQYF.

CDR3 nucleotides: TGTGCCAGCAGCTCGACAGGGAGAGGGGCTGAAGCTTTCTTT. Protein sequence: CASSSTGRGAEAFF. This chain connects TRBV6-5 to TRBJ1-1, with 7 bases identical to TRBD1. V lost 6 bases to trimming and J lost 6 bases; unmatched junction nucleotides: 10. Germline values: CDR1 MNHEY, CDR2 SVGAGI. This CDR3 is built from 14 residues.

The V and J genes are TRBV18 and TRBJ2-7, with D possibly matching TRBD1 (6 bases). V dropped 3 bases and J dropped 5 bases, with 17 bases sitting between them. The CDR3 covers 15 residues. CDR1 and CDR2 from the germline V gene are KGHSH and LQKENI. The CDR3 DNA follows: TGTGCCAGCTCACCTAATGAACAGGGTCTCAACGAGCAGTACTTC. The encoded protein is CASSPNEQGLNEQYF.

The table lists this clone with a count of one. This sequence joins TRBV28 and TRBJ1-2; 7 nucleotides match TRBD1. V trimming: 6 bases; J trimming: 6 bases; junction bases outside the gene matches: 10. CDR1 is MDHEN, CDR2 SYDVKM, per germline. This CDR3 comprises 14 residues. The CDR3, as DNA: TGTGCCAGCAGCCCCCCTGGACAGGAGGATGGCTACACCTTC. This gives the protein CASSPPGQEDGYTF.

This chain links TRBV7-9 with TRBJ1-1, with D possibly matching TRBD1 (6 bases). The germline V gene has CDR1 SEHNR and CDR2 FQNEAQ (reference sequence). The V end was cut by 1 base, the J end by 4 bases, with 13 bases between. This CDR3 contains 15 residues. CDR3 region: CASSLGFRGITEAFF. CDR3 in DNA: TGTGCCAGCAGCTTAGGTTTCAGGGGTATCACTGAAGCTTTCTTT.

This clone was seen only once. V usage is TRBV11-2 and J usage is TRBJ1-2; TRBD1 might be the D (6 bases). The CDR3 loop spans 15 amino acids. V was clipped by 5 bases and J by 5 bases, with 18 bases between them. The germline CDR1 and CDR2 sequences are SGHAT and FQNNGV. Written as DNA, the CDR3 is TGTGCCAGCAGCCAAGGGGGGGGCTCAGTATATGGCTACACCTTC. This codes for CASSQGGGSVYGYTF.

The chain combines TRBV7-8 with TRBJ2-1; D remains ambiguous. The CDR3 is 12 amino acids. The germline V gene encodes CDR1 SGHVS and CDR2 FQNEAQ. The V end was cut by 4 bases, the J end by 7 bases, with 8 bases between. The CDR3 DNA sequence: TGTGCCAGCAGCTCTGACTGGAATGAGCAGTTCTTC. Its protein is CASSSDWNEQFF.

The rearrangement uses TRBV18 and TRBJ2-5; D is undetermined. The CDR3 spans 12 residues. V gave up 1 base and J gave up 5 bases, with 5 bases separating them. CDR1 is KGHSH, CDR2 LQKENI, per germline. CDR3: CASSPLRETQYF. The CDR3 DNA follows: TGTGCCAGCTCACCACTCCGGGAGACCCAGTACTTC.

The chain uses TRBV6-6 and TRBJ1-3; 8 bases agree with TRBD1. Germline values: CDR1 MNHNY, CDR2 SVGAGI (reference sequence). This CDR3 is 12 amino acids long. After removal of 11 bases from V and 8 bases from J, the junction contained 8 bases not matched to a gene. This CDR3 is CAGADREDTIYF. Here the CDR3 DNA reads TGTGCCGGAGCGGACAGGGAGGACACCATATATTTT.

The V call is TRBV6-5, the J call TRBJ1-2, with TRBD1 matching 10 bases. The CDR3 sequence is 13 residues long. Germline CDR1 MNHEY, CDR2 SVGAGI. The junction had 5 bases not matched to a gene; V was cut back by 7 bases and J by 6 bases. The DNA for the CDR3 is TGTGCCAGCACCAGCGACAGGGGGCATGGCTACACCTTC. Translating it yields CASTSDRGHGYTF.

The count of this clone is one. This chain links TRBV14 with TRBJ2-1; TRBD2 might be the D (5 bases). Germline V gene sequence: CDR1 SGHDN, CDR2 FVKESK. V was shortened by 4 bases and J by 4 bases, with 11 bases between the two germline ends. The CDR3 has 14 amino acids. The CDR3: CASSPGESYNEQFF. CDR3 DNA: TGTGCCAGCAGCCCCGGGGAGTCATACAATGAGCAGTTCTTC.

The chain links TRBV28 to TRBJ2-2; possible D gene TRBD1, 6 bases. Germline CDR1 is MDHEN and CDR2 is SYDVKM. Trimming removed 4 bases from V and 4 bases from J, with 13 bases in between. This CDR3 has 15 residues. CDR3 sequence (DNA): TGTGCCAGCAGTTCAACGGGACACCTCACCGGGGAGCTGTTTTTT. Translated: CASSSTGHLTGELFF.

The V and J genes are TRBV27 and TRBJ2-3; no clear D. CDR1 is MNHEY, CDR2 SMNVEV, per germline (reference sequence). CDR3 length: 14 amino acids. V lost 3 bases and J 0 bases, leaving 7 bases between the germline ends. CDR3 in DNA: TGTGCCAGCAGTTTCATGCGGAGCACAGATACGCAGTATTTT. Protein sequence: CASSFMRSTDTQYF.

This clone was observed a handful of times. CDR3 sequence reads: CASSGGEKLFF. CDR3 sequence (DNA): TGTGCCAGCAGTGGGGGCGAAAAACTGTTTTTT. The rearrangement uses TRBV2 and TRBJ1-4; D is perhaps TRBD1 (5 bases). Germline CDR1 SNHLY, CDR2 FYNNEI. Trimming took off 4 bases at V and 8 bases at J, with 5 bases between the two ends. CDR3 size: 11 residues.

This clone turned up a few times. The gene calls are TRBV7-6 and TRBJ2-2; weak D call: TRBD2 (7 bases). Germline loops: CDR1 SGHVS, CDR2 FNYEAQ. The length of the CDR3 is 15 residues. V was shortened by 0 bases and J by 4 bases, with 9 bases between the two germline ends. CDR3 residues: CASSLAGGRTGELFF. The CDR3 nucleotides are TGTGCCAGCAGCTTAGCGGGGGGGCGCACCGGGGAGCTGTTTTTT. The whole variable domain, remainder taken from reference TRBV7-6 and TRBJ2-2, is GAGVSQSPRYKVTKRGQDVALRCDPISGHVSLYWYRQALGQGPEFLTYFNYEAQQDKSGLPNDRFSAERPEGSISTLTIQRTEQRDSAMYRCASSLAGGRTGELFFGEGSRLTVL.

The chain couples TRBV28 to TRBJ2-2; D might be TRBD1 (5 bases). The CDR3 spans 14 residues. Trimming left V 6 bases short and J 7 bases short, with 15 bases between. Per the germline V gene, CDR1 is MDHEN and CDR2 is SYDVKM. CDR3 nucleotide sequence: TGTGCCAGCAGATCATCGGCGCAGGGCGGGGAGCTGTTTTTT. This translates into CASRSSAQGGELFF.

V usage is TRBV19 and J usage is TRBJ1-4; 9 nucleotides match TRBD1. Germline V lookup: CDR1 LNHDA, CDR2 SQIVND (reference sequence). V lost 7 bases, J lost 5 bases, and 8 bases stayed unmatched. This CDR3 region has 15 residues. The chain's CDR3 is CASKTSGTGNEKLFF. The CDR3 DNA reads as TGTGCCAGTAAAACCTCCGGGACAGGGAATGAAAAACTGTTTTTT.